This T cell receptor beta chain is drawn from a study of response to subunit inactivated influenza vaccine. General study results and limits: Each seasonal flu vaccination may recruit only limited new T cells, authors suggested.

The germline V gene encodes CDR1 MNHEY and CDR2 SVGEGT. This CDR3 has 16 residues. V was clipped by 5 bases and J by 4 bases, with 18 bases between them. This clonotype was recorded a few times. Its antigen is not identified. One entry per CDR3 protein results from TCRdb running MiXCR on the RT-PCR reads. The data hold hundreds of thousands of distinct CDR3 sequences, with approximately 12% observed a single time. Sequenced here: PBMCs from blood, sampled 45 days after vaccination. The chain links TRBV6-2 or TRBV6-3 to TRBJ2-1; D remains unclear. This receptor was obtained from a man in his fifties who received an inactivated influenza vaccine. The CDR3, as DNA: TGTGCCAGCAGTCCCTGGGCTGATAGCAGGTACAATGAGCAGTTCTTC. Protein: CASSPWADSRYNEQFF.